The rows below give T cell receptor beta chains drawn from one sample of a study of blood T cell repertoires in COVID-19. The table came from immunoSEQ multiplex PCR; TCRdb's copy has only in-frame clones and leaves some out. The data contain some 200,000 clones, 84% of them singletons. Sequenced input: peripheral blood. These receptors all stem from a man aged 50 or older with active or convalescent COVID-19. Each CDR3 is given with its conserved first and last residue. Fields, in order: V gene, clone size, J gene, D gene, CDR3 DNA, CDR3 protein. D genes are given only for firm matches. Some rows mark clone size as missing; the rest say once, few, many or name a class of expanded clone.

V gene: TRBV9; clone size: NA; J gene: TRBJ2-7; D gene: TRBD2; CDR3 DNA: TGTGCCAGCAGCGCGGGACTAGCGGGAGCCATCTACGAGCAGTACTTC; CDR3 protein: CASSAGLAGAIYEQYF
V gene: TRBV7-8; clone size: NA; J gene: TRBJ1-3; D gene: NA; CDR3 DNA: TGTGCCAGCAGCGGTACAACAGGGTACTCTGGAAACACCATATATTTT; CDR3 protein: CASSGTTGYSGNTIYF
V gene: TRBV3-1/TRBV3-2; clone size: NA; J gene: TRBJ1-1; D gene: NA; CDR3 DNA: TGTGCCAGCACCCTACGGTTAGGGGCCACTGAAGCTTTCTTT; CDR3 protein: CASTLRLGATEAFF
V gene: TRBV5-1; clone size: NA; J gene: TRBJ2-1; D gene: NA; CDR3 DNA: TGCGCCAGCAGCCCGCAGGGACTCTCCGAAGGTGAGCAGTTCTTC; CDR3 protein: CASSPQGLSEGEQFF
V gene: TRBV7-2; clone size: NA; J gene: TRBJ1-5; D gene: NA; CDR3 DNA: TGTGCCAGCAGCTTAGGCGGCTTCAATCAGCCCCAGCATTTT; CDR3 protein: CASSLGGFNQPQHF
V gene: TRBV9; clone size: NA; J gene: TRBJ2-4; D gene: NA; CDR3 DNA: TGTGCCAGCAGCACAGGCTGGGGAGGTGGGAAAAACATTCAGTACTTC; CDR3 protein: CASSTGWGGGKNIQYF
V gene: TRBV12-3/TRBV12-4; clone size: NA; J gene: TRBJ1-6; D gene: NA; CDR3 DNA: TGTGCCAGCACTACAACCGGGGATTCACCCCTCCACTTT; CDR3 protein: CASTTTGDSPLHF
V gene: TRBV7-3; clone size: NA; J gene: TRBJ1-1; D gene: TRBD1; CDR3 DNA: TGTGCCAGCAGCTTGACAGGGGGCACTGAAGCTTTCTTT; CDR3 protein: CASSLTGGTEAFF
V gene: TRBV28; clone size: NA; J gene: TRBJ1-4; D gene: TRBD1; CDR3 DNA: TGTGCCAGCAGTTTACATCGACAGGGCCAGAATGAAAAACTGTTTTTT; CDR3 protein: CASSLHRQGQNEKLFF
V gene: TRBV5-8; clone size: NA; J gene: TRBJ2-7; D gene: NA; CDR3 DNA: TGTGCCAGCAGCTTTGGGGCAGGGGATGAGCAGTACTTC; CDR3 protein: CASSFGAGDEQYF
V gene: TRBV28; clone size: NA; J gene: TRBJ2-2; D gene: NA; CDR3 DNA: TGTGCCAGCAGTTTATCTCAGAAGTCGAACACCGGGGAGCTGTTTTTT; CDR3 protein: CASSLSQKSNTGELFF
V gene: TRBV20-1; clone size: once; J gene: TRBJ1-2; D gene: TRBD1; CDR3 DNA: TGCAGTGCTAGTGGGACAGGGGTAAGGGGTAACTATGGCTACACCTTC; CDR3 protein: CSASGTGVRGNYGYTF
V gene: TRBV5-1; clone size: few; J gene: TRBJ1-6; D gene: NA; CDR3 DNA: TGCGCCAGCAGCTTGGGACAGAGATTAAGCTCCTATAATTCACCCCTCCACTTT; CDR3 protein: CASSLGQRLSSYNSPLHF
V gene: TRBV5-4; clone size: once; J gene: TRBJ2-1; D gene: TRBD2; CDR3 DNA: TGTGCCAGCAGCTCTGGGGAGGGCTCCTACAATGAGCAGTTCTTC; CDR3 protein: CASSSGEGSYNEQFF
V gene: TRBV28; clone size: NA; J gene: TRBJ2-1; D gene: NA; CDR3 DNA: TGTGCCAGCACCCGGTACTACAATGAGCAGTTCTTC; CDR3 protein: CASTRYYNEQFF
V gene: TRBV9; clone size: NA; J gene: TRBJ2-3; D gene: NA; CDR3 DNA: TGTGCCAGCAGCGCCTTGACAGATACGCAGTATTTT; CDR3 protein: CASSALTDTQYF
V gene: TRBV5-1; clone size: NA; J gene: TRBJ2-5; D gene: TRBD2; CDR3 DNA: TGCGCCAGCAGCTTGGGACTAGCGGAACAAGAGACCCAGTACTTC; CDR3 protein: CASSLGLAEQETQYF
V gene: TRBV18; clone size: once; J gene: TRBJ2-5; D gene: NA; CDR3 DNA: TGTGCCAGCTCATCGACTGCCCCCCAAGAGACCCAGTACTTC; CDR3 protein: CASSSTAPQETQYF
V gene: TRBV12-3/TRBV12-4; clone size: NA; J gene: TRBJ2-1; D gene: NA; CDR3 DNA: TGTGCCAGCAGTTTGACAGATTACAATGAGCAGTTCTTC; CDR3 protein: CASSLTDYNEQFF
V gene: TRBV5-1; clone size: NA; J gene: TRBJ2-5; D gene: TRBD2; CDR3 DNA: TGCGCCAGCAGCTTGGGGACTAGCGAGACCCAGTACTTC; CDR3 protein: CASSLGTSETQYF